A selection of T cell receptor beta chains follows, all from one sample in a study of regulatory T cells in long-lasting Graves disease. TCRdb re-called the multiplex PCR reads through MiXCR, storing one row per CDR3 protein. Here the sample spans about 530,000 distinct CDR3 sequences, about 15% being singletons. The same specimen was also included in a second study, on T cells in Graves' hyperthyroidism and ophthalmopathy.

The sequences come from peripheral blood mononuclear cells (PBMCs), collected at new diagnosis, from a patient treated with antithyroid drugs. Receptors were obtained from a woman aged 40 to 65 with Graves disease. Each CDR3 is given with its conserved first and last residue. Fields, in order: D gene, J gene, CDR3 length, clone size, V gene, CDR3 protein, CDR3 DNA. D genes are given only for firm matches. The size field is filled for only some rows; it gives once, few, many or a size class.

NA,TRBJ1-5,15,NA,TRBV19,CASSVDPYSNQPQHF,TGTGCCAGTAGTGTGGACCCTTATAGCAATCAGCCCCAGCATTTT
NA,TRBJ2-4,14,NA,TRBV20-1,CSAIGETAKNIQYF,TGCAGTGCTATCGGGGAAACAGCCAAAAACATTCAGTACTTC
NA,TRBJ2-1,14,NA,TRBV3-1,CASWDAKGNGEQFF,TGTGCCAGCTGGGACGCCAAGGGTAACGGTGAGCAGTTCTTC
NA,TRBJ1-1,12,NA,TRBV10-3,CAISEWGTEAFF,TGTGCCATCAGTGAGTGGGGGACTGAAGCTTTCTTT
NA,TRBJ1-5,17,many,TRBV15,CATSRNGRQHGNQPQHF,TGTGCCACCAGCAGAAATGGGCGTCAGCATGGCAATCAGCCCCAGCATTTT
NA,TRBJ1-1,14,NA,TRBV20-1,CSARGGSGSTEALF,TGCAGTGCTAGAGGGGGGTCAGGGAGCACTGAAGCTCTCTTT
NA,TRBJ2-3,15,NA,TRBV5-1,CASSLGGGGPDTQYF,TGCGCCAGCAGCTTGGGTGGGGGGGGGCCAGATACGCAGTATTTT
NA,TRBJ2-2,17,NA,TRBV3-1,CASSQGPGTTYTGELFF,TGTGCCAGCAGCCAAGGCCCCGGGACAACGTACACCGGGGAGCTGTTTTTT
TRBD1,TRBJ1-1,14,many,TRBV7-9,CASSSQGANTEAFF,TGTGCCAGCAGTTCTCAGGGGGCGAACACTGAAGCTTTCTTT
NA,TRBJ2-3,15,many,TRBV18,CASSPPRGDTDTQYF,TGTGCCAGCTCACCACCGCGAGGGGACACAGATACGCAGTATTTT
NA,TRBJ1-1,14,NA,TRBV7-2,CASSLGQRRTEAFF,TGTGCCAGCAGCTTAGGACAGAGAAGGACTGAAGCTTTCTTT
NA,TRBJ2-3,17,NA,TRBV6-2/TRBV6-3,CASSYPPGTSTTDTQYF,TGTGCCAGCAGTTACCCCCCAGGGACATCTACCACAGATACGCAGTATTTT
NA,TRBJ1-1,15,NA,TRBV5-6,CASSPGRDTQTEAFF,TGTGCCAGCAGCCCCGGCAGGGACACCCAAACTGAAGCTTTCTTT
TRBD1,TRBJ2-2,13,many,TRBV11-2,CAGTGQRSGELFF,TGTGCCGGTACGGGACAGCGCTCCGGGGAGCTGTTTTTT
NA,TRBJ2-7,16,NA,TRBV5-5,CASSLGPGGGIYEQYF,TGTGCCAGCAGCCTCGGACCGGGTGGGGGAATATACGAGCAGTACTTC
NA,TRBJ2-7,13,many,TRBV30,CAWTQNTAYEQYF,TGTGCCTGGACACAGAACACCGCCTACGAGCAGTACTTC
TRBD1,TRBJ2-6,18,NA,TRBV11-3,CASSTPGQMPPGANVLTF,TGTGCCAGCAGCACCCCGGGACAGATGCCTCCTGGGGCCAACGTCCTGACTTTC
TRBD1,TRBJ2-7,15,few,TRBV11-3,CASSAGTGGVHEQYF,TGTGCCAGCAGCGCCGGCACAGGGGGCGTCCACGAGCAGTACTTC
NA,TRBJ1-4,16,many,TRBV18,CASSPVPGRLDEKLFF,TGTGCCAGCTCACCCGTGCCGGGAAGGTTGGATGAAAAACTGTTTTTT
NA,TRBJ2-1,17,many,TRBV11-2,CASSLDPGSITYNEQFF,TGTGCCAGCAGCTTAGACCCAGGGTCTATAACCTACAATGAGCAGTTCTTC
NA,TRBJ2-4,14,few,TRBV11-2,CASSPLRDWNIQYF,TGTGCCAGCAGCCCCCTCAGGGATTGGAACATTCAGTACTTC
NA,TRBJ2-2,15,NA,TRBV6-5,CASSYSIPGSGELFF,TGTGCCAGCAGTTACTCGATTCCAGGGTCCGGGGAGCTGTTTTTT
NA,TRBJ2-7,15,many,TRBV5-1,CASSLAAYGAYEQYF,TGCGCCAGCAGCTTGGCCGCATACGGAGCCTACGAGCAGTACTTC
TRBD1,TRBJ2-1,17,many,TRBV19,CASSIGSGRGLRNEQFF,TGTGCCAGTAGTATAGGGTCGGGCAGGGGGCTTCGTAATGAGCAGTTCTTC
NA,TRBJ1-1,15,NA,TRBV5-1,CASSSGGGWGAEAFF,TGCGCCAGCAGCTCGGGGGGGGGATGGGGCGCTGAAGCTTTCTTT
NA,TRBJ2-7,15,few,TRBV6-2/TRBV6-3,CASSYSQGFSYEQYF,TGTGCCAGCAGTTACAGCCAGGGCTTCTCCTACGAGCAGTACTTC
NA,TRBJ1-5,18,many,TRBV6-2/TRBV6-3,CASSPNLGAVVVHQPQHF,TGTGCCAGCAGCCCCAACCTCGGGGCCGTAGTGGTCCATCAGCCCCAGCATTTT
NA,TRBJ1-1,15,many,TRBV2,CASSYYGRPATEAFF,TGTGCCAGCAGTTACTACGGCAGGCCCGCCACTGAAGCTTTCTTT
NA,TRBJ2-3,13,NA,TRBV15,CATSRGATDTQYF,TGTGCCACCAGCAGAGGGGCCACAGATACGCAGTATTTT
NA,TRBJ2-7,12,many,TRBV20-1,CSARVASLEQYF,TGCAGTGCCCGGGTTGCTAGTCTCGAGCAGTACTTC
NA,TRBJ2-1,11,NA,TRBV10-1,CASSEGNPAFF,TGCGCCAGCAGTGAAGGGAATCCGGCGTTCTTC
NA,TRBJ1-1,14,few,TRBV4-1,CASSQSHMNTEAFF,TGCGCCAGCAGCCAATCGCACATGAACACTGAAGCTTTCTTT
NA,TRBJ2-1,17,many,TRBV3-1,CASSPSRGVGSYNEQFF,TGTGCCAGCAGCCCGAGCCGCGGCGTGGGCTCCTACAATGAGCAGTTCTTC
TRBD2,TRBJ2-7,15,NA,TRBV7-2,CASSSRGTSGYEQYF,TGTGCCAGCAGCTCCAGGGGGACTAGCGGTTACGAGCAGTACTTC
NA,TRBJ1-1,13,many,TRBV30,CAWSRGGNTEAFF,TGTGCCTGGAGTCGGGGGGGGAACACTGAAGCTTTCTTT
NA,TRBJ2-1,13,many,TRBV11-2,CASSLSEGNEQFF,TGTGCCAGCAGCTTAAGTGAAGGGAATGAGCAGTTCTTC
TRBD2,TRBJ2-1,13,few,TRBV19,CASSMVLAGEQFF,TGTGCCAGTAGTATGGTCCTAGCGGGGGAGCAGTTCTTC
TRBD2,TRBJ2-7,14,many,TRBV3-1,CASSQGLADYEQYF,TGTGCCAGCAGCCAAGGTCTAGCGGACTACGAGCAGTACTTC
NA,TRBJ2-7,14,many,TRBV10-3,CAISESGSSYEQYF,TGTGCCATCAGTGAGTCGGGCAGCTCCTACGAGCAGTACTTC
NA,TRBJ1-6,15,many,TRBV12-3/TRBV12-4,CASSLFIGRDSPLHF,TGTGCCAGCAGTTTATTCATAGGACGGGATTCACCCCTCCACTTT
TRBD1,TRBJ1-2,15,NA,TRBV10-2,CANSEGGQGSYGYTF,TGCGCCAACAGTGAAGGGGGCCAGGGATCCTATGGCTACACCTTC
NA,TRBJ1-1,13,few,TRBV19,CASKLGERTEAFF,TGTGCCAGTAAACTCGGAGAGAGGACTGAAGCTTTCTTT
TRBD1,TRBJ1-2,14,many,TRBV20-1,CSARDTGGGYGYTF,TGCAGTGCTAGAGATACAGGGGGGGGGTATGGCTACACCTTC
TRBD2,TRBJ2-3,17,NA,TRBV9,CASSLLWGGDQSDTQYF,TGTGCCAGCAGCCTACTCTGGGGAGGGGATCAGTCAGATACGCAGTATTTT
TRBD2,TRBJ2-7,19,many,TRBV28,CASSFRIGLAGGTRYEQYF,TGTGCCAGCAGTTTTCGGATCGGACTAGCGGGGGGTACCAGGTACGAGCAGTACTTC
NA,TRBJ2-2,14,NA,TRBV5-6,CASSFRTKIGELFF,TGTGCCAGCAGCTTTCGGACGAAAATCGGGGAGCTGTTTTTT
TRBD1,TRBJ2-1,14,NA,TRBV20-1,CSASPGQGTNEQFF,TGCAGTGCCTCCCCGGGACAGGGGACCAATGAGCAGTTCTTC
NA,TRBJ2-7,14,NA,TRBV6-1,CASSEDGGGSEQYF,TGTGCCAGCAGTGAAGATGGAGGGGGGAGCGAGCAGTACTTC
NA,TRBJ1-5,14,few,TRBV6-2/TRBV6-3,CASSYSIIGQPQHF,TGTGCCAGCAGTTACTCGATTATTGGGCAGCCCCAGCATTTT
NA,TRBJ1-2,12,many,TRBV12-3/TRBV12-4,CASRAGIQGYTF,TGTGCCAGCAGAGCAGGGATTCAGGGCTACACCTTC
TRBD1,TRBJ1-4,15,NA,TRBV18,CASSPDRGPNEKLFF,TGTGCCAGCTCACCCGACAGGGGACCGAATGAAAAACTGTTTTTT
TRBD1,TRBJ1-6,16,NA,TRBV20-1,CSARDVGTGVNSPLHF,TGCAGTGCTAGAGATGTGGGGACAGGCGTTAATTCACCCCTCCACTTT
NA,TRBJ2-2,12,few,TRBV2,CATVQGGGELFF,TGTGCCACAGTACAGGGAGGCGGGGAGCTGTTTTTT
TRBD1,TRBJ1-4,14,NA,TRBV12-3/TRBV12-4,CASSVRDRHEKLFF,TGTGCCAGCAGCGTGCGGGACAGGCACGAAAAACTGTTTTTT